Shown below are 14 T cell receptor beta chains from a single sample sequenced in a study of cytomegalovirus exposure and HLA in healthy donors. Vbeta (60) and Jbeta (13) primers were used in the PCR. Produced via immunoSEQ multiplex PCR; TCRdb's table is partial and in-frame only. This table holds 130,000 to 150,000 clones, over 65% found once. Sequenced input: PBMCs. The receptors originated from a man aged 35-49 years in good health and CMV-seropositive.

Note on this clone: Its ends do not fully match the called genes, so a read error is possible. The gene calls are TRBV7-9 and TRBJ1-4; 7 bases align to TRBD1. The CDR3 sequence is 17 residues long. Looked up from germline, CDR1 is SEHNR and CDR2 is FQNEAQ (reference sequence). The CDR3: CSSSLSGGTATNEKLFF. The CDR3 DNA follows: TGTTCCAGCAGCTTAAGCGGCGGGACAGCAACTAATGAAAAACTGTTTTTT.

This clone was found a few times. The chain uses TRBV30 and TRBJ1-6; no clear D gene. The CDR3 sequence is 15 residues long. Germline CDR1 GTSNPN, CDR2 SVGIG (reference sequence). V was clipped by 2 bases and J by 4 bases, with 12 bases between them. The CDR3 is CAWSLPGTYNSPLHF. The CDR3 DNA is TGTGCCTGGAGTCTCCCGGGAACTTATAATTCACCCCTCCACTTT.

The chain combines TRBV7-2 with TRBJ1-2; D may be TRBD1 (5 bases). V was trimmed by 3 bases and J by 8 bases, leaving 25 bases between them. Germline CDR1 is SGHTA and CDR2 is FQGNSA. The CDR3 extends over 17 amino acids. This chain's CDR3 is CASSFAASGTGGRGYTF. CDR3 in DNA: TGTGCCAGCAGCTTCGCAGCGTCCGGGACGGGAGGCCGGGGCTACACCTTC.

This chain connects TRBV7-9 to TRBJ1-1; D is perhaps TRBD1 (6 bases). Germline lookup yields CDR1 SEHNR and CDR2 FQNEAQ (reference sequence). The CDR3 spans 16 residues. V shed 5 bases and J shed 5 bases, with 21 bases lying between them. CDR3 region: CASSPWRRGDGTEAFF. The CDR3 bases are TGTGCCAGCAGCCCCTGGCGCAGGGGAGATGGGACTGAAGCTTTCTTT.

The chain employs TRBV27 and TRBJ2-2; no reliable D call. The CDR3 runs 12 residues. Germline CDR1 reads MNHEY; CDR2 reads SMNVEV (reference sequence). Between the trimmed V and J ends, which lost 6 bases and 7 bases, there was a span of 9 bases. CDR3 protein: CASSPLGGELFF. The DNA for the CDR3 is TGTGCCAGCAGCCCTCTCGGCGGGGAGCTGTTTTTT.

This clone was seen a few times. At the DNA level, this CDR3 is encoded by other sequences in the same sample as well. The rearrangement links TRBV6-1 to TRBJ2-7; 7 bases line up with TRBD2. Germline V gives CDR1 MNHNS, CDR2 SASEGT. After removal of 8 bases from V and 1 base from J, the junction contained 5 bases not matched to a gene. CDR3 length: 13 amino acids. The CDR3 DNA is TGTGCCAGCTCCCGGGAGGAATCCTACGAGCAGTACTTC. Amino acids: CASSREESYEQYF.

The chain has TRBV2 and TRBJ2-4; 10 bases match TRBD1. Germline V gene data show CDR1 as SNHLY and CDR2 as FYNNEI. The trim removed 7 bases at V and 5 bases at J, leaving 8 bases unmatched. The CDR3 totals 15 residues. This CDR3 is CASKRQGARENIQYF. In nucleotides, the CDR3 is TGTGCCAGCAAAAGACAGGGGGCGAGGGAAAACATTCAGTACTTC. Drawing the rest from reference TRBV2 and TRBJ2-4, the complete variable domain is EPEVTQTPSHQVTQMGQEVILRCVPISNHLYFYWYRQILGQKVEFLVSFYNNEISEKSEIFDDQFSVERPDGSNFTLKIRSTKLEDSAMYFCASKRQGARENIQYFGAGTRLSVL.

The chain is built from TRBV5-1 and TRBJ1-5; 7 bases are shared with TRBD1. V gave up 4 bases and J gave up 9 bases; unmatched junction bases: 13. The CDR3 is 15 residues long. Germline values: CDR1 SGHRS, CDR2 YFSETQ. CDR3 sequence reads: CASSTGDSVESPQHF. CDR3 in DNA: TGCGCCAGCAGCACCGGGGACAGCGTCGAATCGCCCCAGCATTTT. Supplemented by reference TRBV5-1 and TRBJ1-5, the full variable domain reads KAGVTQTPRYLIKTRGQQVTLSCSPISGHRSVSWYQQTPGQGLQFLFEYFSETQRNKGNFPGRFSGRQFSNSRSEMNVSTLELGDSALYLCASSTGDSVESPQHFGDGTRLSIL.

This clone was recorded only once. The rearrangement links TRBV6-1 to TRBJ2-1, with D tentatively TRBD2 (7 bases). The CDR3 runs 16 residues. The germline V gene has CDR1 MNHNS and CDR2 SASEGT. V was pared by 1 base and J by 2 bases, with 12 bases between. This CDR3 is CASSEVGGGTYNEQFF. The CDR3, as DNA: TGTGCCAGCAGTGAAGTGGGAGGGGGAACCTACAATGAGCAGTTCTTC.

Regarding this clone: At the DNA level, this CDR3 is encoded by other sequences in the same sample as well. The CDR3 coding sequence is TGCGCCAGCAGCCCGGGACAGGGGAATGAAAAACTGTTTTTT. Amino acid sequence: CASSPGQGNEKLFF. J is TRBJ1-4 and V is TRBV5-1; 10 bases match TRBD1. Germline CDR1 and CDR2: SGHRS and YFSETQ. The trim removed 4 bases at V and 5 bases at J, leaving 2 bases unmatched. The CDR3 has 14 amino acids.

The chain links TRBV30 to TRBJ2-7; 9 bases are a match to TRBD1. The length of the CDR3 is 13 residues. The J segment lost 6 bases and the V segment lost 2 bases, leaving 5 bases of the junction unmatched. The germline V gene encodes CDR1 GTSNPN and CDR2 SVGIG (reference sequence). As DNA, the CDR3 is TGTGCCTGGAGTAGGACAGGGGACGGCGAGCAGTACTTC. Translation: CAWSRTGDGEQYF. Combining the CDR3 with reference TRBV30 and TRBJ2-7 gives the whole variable domain SQTIHQWPATLVQPVGSPLSLECTVEGTSNPNLYWYRQAAGRGLQLLFYSVGIGQISSEVPQNLSASRPQDRQFILSSKKLLLSDSGFYLCAWSRTGDGEQYFGPGTRLTVT.

This chain connects TRBV11-2 to TRBJ1-2; unclear D gene. V lost 3 bases, J lost 14 bases, and 19 bases lay in between. CDR1 SGHAT and CDR2 FQNNGV come from the germline V gene. The length of the CDR3 is 13 residues. As DNA, the CDR3 is TGTGCCAGCAGCTTGGGTCAGACGCGGGCAGGTACCTTC. It codes for CASSLGQTRAGTF.

V is TRBV7-2 and J is TRBJ1-1; D may be TRBD1 (5 bases). Germline loops: CDR1 SGHTA, CDR2 FQGNSA. The CDR3 is 14 amino acids. The V end was cut by 5 bases, the J end by 8 bases, with 18 bases between. The CDR3 protein is CASSRGGGAEEAFF. For the CDR3, the DNA is TGTGCCAGCAGCCGGGGGGGAGGGGCGGAGGAAGCTTTCTTT. Full variable domain (outside the CDR3, taken from reference TRBV7-2 and TRBJ1-1): GAGVSQSPSNKVTEKGKDVELRCDPISGHTALYWYRQSLGQGLEFLIYFQGNSAPDKSGLPSDRFSAERTGGSVSTLTIQRTQQEDSAVYLCASSRGGGAEEAFFGQGTRLTVV.

The chain uses TRBV7-8 and TRBJ2-5, with 16 bases aligning to TRBD2. CDR3 size: 18 residues. V lost 5 bases, J lost 7 bases, and 13 bases stayed unmatched. The V gene's germline CDR1 is SGHVS and CDR2 FQNEAQ. The CDR3 DNA reads TGTGCCAGCAGCAGCGGGACTAGCGGGAGGGCCGTTTCGGGGACCCAGTACTTC. It specifies CASSSGTSGRAVSGTQYF.